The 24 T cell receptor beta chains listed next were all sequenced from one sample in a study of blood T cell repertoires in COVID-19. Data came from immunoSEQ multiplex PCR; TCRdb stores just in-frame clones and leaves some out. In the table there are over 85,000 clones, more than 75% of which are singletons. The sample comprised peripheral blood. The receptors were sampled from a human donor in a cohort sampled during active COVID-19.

The CDR3 loop is CASSSATLAGAAYNEQFF. The CDR3, as DNA: TGTGCCAGCAGTTCCGCGACTTTAGCGGGGGCCGCCTACAATGAGCAGTTCTTC. The V and J genes are TRBV28 and TRBJ2-1, with 9 bases lining up with TRBD2. CDR1 is MDHEN, CDR2 SYDVKM, per germline. This CDR3 has 18 residues. With V trimmed by 4 bases and J by 2 bases, 12 bases remained unmatched.

DNA of the CDR3: TGTGCCAGCAGCCCTTCCGTTAGCCCCGGGAGGCGTACGCAGTATTTT. This translates into CASSPSVSPGRRTQYF. The chain carries TRBV7-3 and TRBJ2-3; 7 nucleotides agree with TRBD2. V was pared by 5 bases and J by 8 bases, with 16 bases of the junction left unmatched. The CDR3 totals 16 residues. The germline gives CDR1 SGHTA, CDR2 FQGTGA.

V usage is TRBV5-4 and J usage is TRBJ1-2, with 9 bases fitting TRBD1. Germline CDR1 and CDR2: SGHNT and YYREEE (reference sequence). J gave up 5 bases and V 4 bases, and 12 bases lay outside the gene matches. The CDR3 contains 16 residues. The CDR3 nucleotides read TGTGCCAGCAGCAGTCGAGGGACAGGGTTTGGGTATGGCTACACCTTC. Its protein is CASSSRGTGFGYGYTF.

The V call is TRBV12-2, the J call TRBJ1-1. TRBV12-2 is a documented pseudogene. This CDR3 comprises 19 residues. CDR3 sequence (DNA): TGTGCAAGTCGCTTATCGGTGGTGAGGGACTGGACTATGAACACTGAAGCTTTCTTT. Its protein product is CASRLSVVRDWTMNTEAFF.

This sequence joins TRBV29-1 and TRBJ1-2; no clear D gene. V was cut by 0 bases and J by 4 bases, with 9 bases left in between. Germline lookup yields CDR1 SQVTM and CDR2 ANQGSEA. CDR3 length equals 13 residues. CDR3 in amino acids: CSVEDAQLYGYTF. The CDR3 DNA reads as TGCAGCGTTGAAGACGCTCAACTCTATGGCTACACCTTC.

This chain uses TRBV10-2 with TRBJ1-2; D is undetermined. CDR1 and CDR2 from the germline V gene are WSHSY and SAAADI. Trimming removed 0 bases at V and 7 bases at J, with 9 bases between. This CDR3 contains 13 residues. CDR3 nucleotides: TGCGCCAGCAGTGAGTCGATTGTCGGTGGCTACACCTTC. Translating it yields CASSESIVGGYTF.

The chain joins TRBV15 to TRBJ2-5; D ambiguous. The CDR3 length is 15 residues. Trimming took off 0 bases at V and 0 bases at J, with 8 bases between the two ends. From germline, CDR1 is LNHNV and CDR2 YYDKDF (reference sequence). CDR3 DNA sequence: TGTGCCACCAGCAGAGATGGGCAGCACCAAGAGACCCAGTACTTC. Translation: CATSRDGQHQETQYF. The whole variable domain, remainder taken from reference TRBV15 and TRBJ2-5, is DAMVIQNPRYQVTQFGKPVTLSCSQTLNHNVMYWYQQKSSQAPKLLFHYYDKDFNNEADTPDNFQSRRPNTSFCFLDIRSPGLGDTAMYLCATSRDGQHQETQYFGPGTRLLVL.

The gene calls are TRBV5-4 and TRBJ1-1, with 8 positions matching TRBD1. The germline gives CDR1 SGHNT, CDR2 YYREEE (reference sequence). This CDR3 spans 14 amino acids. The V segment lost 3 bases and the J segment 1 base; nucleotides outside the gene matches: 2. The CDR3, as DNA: TGTGCCAGCAGCTCCGGGACAGGGAACACTGAAGCTTTCTTT. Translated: CASSSGTGNTEAFF. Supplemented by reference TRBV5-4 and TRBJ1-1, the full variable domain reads ETGVTQSPTHLIKTRGQQVTLRCSSQSGHNTVSWYQQALGQGPQFIFQYYREEENGRGNFPPRFSGLQFPNYSSELNVNALELDDSALYLCASSSGTGNTEAFFGQGTRLTVV.

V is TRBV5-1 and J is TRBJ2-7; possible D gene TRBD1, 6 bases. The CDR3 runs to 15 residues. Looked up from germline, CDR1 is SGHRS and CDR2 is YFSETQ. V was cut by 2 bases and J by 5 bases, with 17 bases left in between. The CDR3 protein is CASSFYTTGRDEQYF. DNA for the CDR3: TGCGCCAGCAGCTTTTACACGACAGGAAGGGACGAGCAGTACTTC.

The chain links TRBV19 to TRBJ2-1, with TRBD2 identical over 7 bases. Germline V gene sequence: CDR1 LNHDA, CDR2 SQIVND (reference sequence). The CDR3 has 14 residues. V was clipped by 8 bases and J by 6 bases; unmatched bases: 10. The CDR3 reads CASALRGESNEQFF. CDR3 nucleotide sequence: TGTGCCAGTGCTCTCCGGGGGGAAAGCAATGAGCAGTTCTTC.

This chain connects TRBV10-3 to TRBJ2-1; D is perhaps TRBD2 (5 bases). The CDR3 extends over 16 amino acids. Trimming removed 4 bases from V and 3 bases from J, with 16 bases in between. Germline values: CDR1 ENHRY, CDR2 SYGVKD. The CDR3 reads CAISAQEQAVYNEQFF. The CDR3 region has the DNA TGTGCCATCAGTGCTCAAGAACAAGCGGTCTACAATGAGCAGTTCTTC.

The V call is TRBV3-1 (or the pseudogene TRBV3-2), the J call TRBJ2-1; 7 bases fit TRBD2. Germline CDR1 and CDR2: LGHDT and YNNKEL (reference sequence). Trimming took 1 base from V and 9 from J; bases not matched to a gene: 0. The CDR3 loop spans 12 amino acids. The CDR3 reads CASSQGLAEQFF. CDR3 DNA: TGTGCCAGCAGCCAAGGACTAGCTGAGCAGTTCTTC.

CDR3 bases: TGCGCCAGCAGCTTTTCCCTCGGACAGGGCGGCCAAGAGACCCAGTACTTC. This sequence encodes CASSFSLGQGGQETQYF. The J gene is TRBJ2-5, the V gene TRBV5-1; 8 bases are a match to TRBD1. V was pared by 2 bases and J by 1 base, with 10 bases of the junction left unmatched. CDR1 and CDR2 from the germline V gene are SGHRS and YFSETQ. The CDR3 loop spans 17 amino acids.

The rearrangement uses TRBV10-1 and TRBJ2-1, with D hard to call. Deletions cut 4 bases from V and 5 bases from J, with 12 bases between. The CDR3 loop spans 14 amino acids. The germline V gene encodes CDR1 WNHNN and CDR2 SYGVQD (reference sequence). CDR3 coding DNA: TGCGCCAGCAGTGCCGGGTCTACCCACAATGAGCAGTTCTTC. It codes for CASSAGSTHNEQFF.

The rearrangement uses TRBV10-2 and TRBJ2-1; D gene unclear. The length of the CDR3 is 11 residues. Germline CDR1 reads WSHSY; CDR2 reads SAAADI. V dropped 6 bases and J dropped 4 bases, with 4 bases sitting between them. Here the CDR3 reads CASRSYNEQFF. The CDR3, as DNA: TGCGCCAGCAGGAGTTACAATGAGCAGTTCTTC.

The CDR3 here is CASGTGGGDTQYF. The CDR3, as DNA: TGTGCCAGCGGGACAGGGGGAGGAGATACGCAGTATTTT. The chain carries TRBV6-5 and TRBJ2-3; TRBD1 aligns across 11 bases. CDR1 is MNHEY and CDR2 is SVGAGI in the germline V gene. The CDR3 runs 13 residues. The ends lost 8 bases at V and 5 bases at J; junction bases unmatched: 3.

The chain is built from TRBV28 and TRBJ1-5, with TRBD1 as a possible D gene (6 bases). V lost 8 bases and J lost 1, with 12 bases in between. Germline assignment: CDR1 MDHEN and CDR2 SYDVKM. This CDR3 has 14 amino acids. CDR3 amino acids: CASHSGTSNQPQHF. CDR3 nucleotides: TGTGCCAGCCATTCCGGGACAAGCAATCAGCCCCAGCATTTT.

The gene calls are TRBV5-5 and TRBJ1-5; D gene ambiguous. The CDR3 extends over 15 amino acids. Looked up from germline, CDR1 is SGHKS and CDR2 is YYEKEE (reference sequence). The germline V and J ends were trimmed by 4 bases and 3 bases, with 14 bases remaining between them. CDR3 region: CASSPGREFNQPQHF. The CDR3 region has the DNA TGTGCCAGCAGCCCTGGGAGGGAGTTCAATCAGCCCCAGCATTTT.

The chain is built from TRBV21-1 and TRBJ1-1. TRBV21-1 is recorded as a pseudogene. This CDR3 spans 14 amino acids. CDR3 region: CASRWSRENTEAFF. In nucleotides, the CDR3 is TGTGCCAGCCGCTGGTCTCGGGAGAACACTGAAGCTTTCTTT.

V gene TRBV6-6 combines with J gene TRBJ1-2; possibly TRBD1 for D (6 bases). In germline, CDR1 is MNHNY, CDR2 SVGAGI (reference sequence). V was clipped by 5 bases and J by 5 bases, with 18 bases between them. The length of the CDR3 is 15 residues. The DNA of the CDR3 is TGTGCCAGCAGTCGGGACCCGAGGGGGTCATATGGCTACACCTTC. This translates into CASSRDPRGSYGYTF.

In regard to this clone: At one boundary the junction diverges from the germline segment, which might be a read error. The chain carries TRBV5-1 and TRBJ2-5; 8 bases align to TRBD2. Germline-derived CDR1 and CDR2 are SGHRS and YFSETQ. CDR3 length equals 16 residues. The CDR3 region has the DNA TGCGCCCGCAGCTTGGCGGGGACTCGCGGGGGGGAGACCCAGTACTTC. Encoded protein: CARSLAGTRGGETQYF.

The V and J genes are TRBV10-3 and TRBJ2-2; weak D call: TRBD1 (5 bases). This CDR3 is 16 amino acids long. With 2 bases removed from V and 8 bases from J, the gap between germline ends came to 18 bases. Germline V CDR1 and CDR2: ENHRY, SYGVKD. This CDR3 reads CAISERQGSFSGELFF. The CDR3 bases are TGTGCCATCAGTGAGCGGCAGGGCTCGTTCTCAGGGGAGCTGTTTTTT.

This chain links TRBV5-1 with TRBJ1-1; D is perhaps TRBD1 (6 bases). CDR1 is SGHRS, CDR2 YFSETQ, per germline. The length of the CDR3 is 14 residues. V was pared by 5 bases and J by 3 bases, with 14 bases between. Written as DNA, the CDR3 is TGCGCCAGCAGTTTTAATGGACAGCACACTGAAGCTTTCTTT. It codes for CASSFNGQHTEAFF.

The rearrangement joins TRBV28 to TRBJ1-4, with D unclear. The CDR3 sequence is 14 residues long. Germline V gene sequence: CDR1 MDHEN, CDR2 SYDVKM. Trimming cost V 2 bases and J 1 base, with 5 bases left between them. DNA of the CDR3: TGTGCCAGCAGTTTAGGGAGAACTAATGAAAAACTGTTTTTT. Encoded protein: CASSLGRTNEKLFF.